Listed here are 23 T cell receptor beta chains from one sample, sequenced in a study of T-cell reconstitution after alpha-beta-depleted transplantation in children. Preparing the TCRbeta library involved the use of unique molecular identifiers. One entry per CDR3 protein results from TCRdb running MiXCR on the PCR reads. This sample has about 350,000 distinct CDR3 sequences, with 13% found just once. Sequenced here: PBMCs, sampled from the stem cell graft. The receptors shown here come from a human donor who donated a stem cell graft to a child with Fanconi anemia.

This clonotype has only a few counts. V gene TRBV9 combines with J gene TRBJ2-3; the match to TRBD2 covers 12 bases. V shed 4 bases and J 5 bases; nucleotides not matched to a gene: 5. This CDR3 comprises 15 residues. Germline values: CDR1 SGDLS, CDR2 YYNGEE. The CDR3: CASSLAGGLGDTQYF. The CDR3 DNA follows: TGTGCCAGCAGCCTAGCGGGGGGGCTGGGAGATACGCAGTATTTT.

At least ten counts were recorded for this clonotype. The V call is TRBV12-3 or TRBV12-4, the J call TRBJ2-2; TRBD2 matches at 10 bases. V lost 6 bases to trimming and J lost 6 bases; unmatched junction nucleotides: 7. The CDR3 is 15 residues long. CDR3 DNA: TGTGCCAGCAGGTTGTCTAGCGGGGGACCCGGGGAGCTGTTTTTT. It yields the protein CASRLSSGGPGELFF.

This chain links TRBV9 with TRBJ2-7; D remains unclear. Germline lookup yields CDR1 SGDLS and CDR2 YYNGEE. The CDR3 loop spans 14 amino acids. V lost 4 bases and J 3 bases, leaving 14 bases between the germline ends. CDR3 region: CASSPPAVFYEQYF. CDR3 DNA: TGTGCCAGCAGCCCCCCGGCAGTTTTCTACGAGCAGTACTTC. Based on the CDR3 plus reference TRBV9 and TRBJ2-7, the full variable domain is DSGVTQTPKHLITATGQRVTLRCSPRSGDLSVYWYQQSLDQGLQFLIQYYNGEERAKGNILERFSAQQFPDLHSELNLSSLELGDSALYFCASSPPAVFYEQYFGPGTRLTVT.

This clonotype has only a few counts. The chain recombines TRBV5-1 with TRBJ1-1, with 9 positions matching TRBD1. J gave up 3 bases and V 5 bases, and 8 bases lay outside the gene matches. Per the germline V gene, CDR1 is SGHRS and CDR2 is YFSETQ. CDR3 size: 15 residues. The CDR3 DNA sequence: TGCGCCAGCAGTTCGGGACAGGGACCGTACACTGAAGCTTTCTTT. This codes for CASSSGQGPYTEAFF. The full variable domain, in which reference TRBV5-1 and TRBJ1-1 provide the parts outside the CDR3, is KAGVTQTPRYLIKTRGQQVTLSCSPISGHRSVSWYQQTPGQGLQFLFEYFSETQRNKGNFPGRFSGRQFSNSRSEMNVSTLELGDSALYLCASSSGQGPYTEAFFGQGTRLTVV.

In its sample, this clonotype was seen a few times. The J gene is TRBJ2-3, the V gene TRBV5-1; the match to TRBD1 covers 7 bases. The CDR3 contains 15 residues. Per the germline V gene, CDR1 is SGHRS and CDR2 is YFSETQ. Losses at the gene ends were 0 bases for V and 4 bases for J; bases not matched to a gene: 5. CDR3 nucleotide sequence: TGCGCCAGCAGCTTGGAAGACAGGGTGGCAGATACGCAGTATTTT. Translated, it gives CASSLEDRVADTQYF.

The chain links TRBV5-1 to TRBJ1-4, with D uncertain. The CDR3 runs 13 residues. V gave up 3 bases and J gave up 5 bases, with 8 bases separating them. The germline V gene encodes CDR1 SGHRS and CDR2 YFSETQ. The CDR3 region has the DNA TGCGCCAGCAGCTCCGCCTGGAATGAAAAACTGTTTTTT. It codes for CASSSAWNEKLFF.

The chain uses TRBV12-3 or TRBV12-4 and TRBJ1-2, with D unclear. CDR3 size: 14 residues. V was trimmed by 5 bases and J by 0 bases, leaving 10 bases between them. CDR3 bases: TGTGCCAGCAGTCCAAGGGTCCCTAACTATGGCTACACCTTC. As protein: CASSPRVPNYGYTF.

This clonotype was observed many times. The chain has TRBV20-1 and TRBJ2-3, with D uncertain. There are 12 residues in the CDR3. V was trimmed by 7 bases and J by 0 bases, leaving 8 bases between them. Looked up from germline, CDR1 is DFQATT and CDR2 is SNEGSKA (reference sequence). This chain's CDR3 is CSVRPSTDTQYF. The DNA of the CDR3 is TGCAGTGTTAGGCCGAGCACAGATACGCAGTATTTT.

In its sample, this clonotype ranks as medium-sized. This rearrangement joins TRBV9 to TRBJ2-2; 9 positions agree with TRBD1. The CDR3 covers 18 residues. The trim removed 1 base at V and 2 bases at J, leaving 9 bases unmatched. Looked up from germline, CDR1 is SGDLS and CDR2 is YYNGEE. CDR3 sequence reads: CASSVSSLGQGNTGELFF. CDR3 nucleotides: TGTGCCAGCAGCGTATCTTCTTTGGGACAGGGCAACACCGGGGAGCTGTTTTTT.

This chain links TRBV5-4 with TRBJ2-3, with 9 bases matching TRBD1. Germline V gene lookup returns CDR1 SGHNT and CDR2 YYREEE (reference sequence). The CDR3 totals 15 residues. Losses at the gene ends were 4 bases for V and 4 bases for J; bases not matched to a gene: 7. This chain's CDR3 is CASSRLDRGADTQYF. CDR3 DNA sequence: TGTGCCAGCAGCCGGTTGGACAGGGGAGCAGATACGCAGTATTTT.

The J gene is TRBJ2-3, the V gene TRBV7-2, with D perhaps assigned TRBD1 or TRBD2 (5 bases each). Looked up from germline, CDR1 is SGHTA and CDR2 is FQGNSA. The ends were cut back, 5 bases at V and 6 bases at J, with 9 bases in the middle. CDR3 length: 12 residues. This CDR3 is CASSPWGDTQYF. The CDR3 region has the DNA TGTGCCAGCAGCCCCTGGGGGGATACGCAGTATTTT.

The sample holds many counts of this clonotype. CDR3 nucleotide sequence: TGTGCCAGCAGCTGGGGATCCTACGAGCAGTACGTC. It yields the protein CASSWGSYEQYV. The chain carries TRBV7-8 and TRBJ2-7; no definite D call. The V end lost 4 bases, the J end lost 1 base, and 5 bases lay between the germline ends. This CDR3 has 12 residues. From germline, CDR1 is SGHVS and CDR2 FQNEAQ.

The rearrangement links TRBV7-8 to TRBJ2-4; maybe TRBD1 (6 bases). CDR1 is SGHVS and CDR2 is FQNEAQ in the germline V gene. V lost 5 bases, J lost 4 bases, and 18 bases lay in between. The CDR3 is made up of 16 amino acids. The CDR3 DNA reads as TGTGCCAGCAGCATGTGGGGGCTCGACTCTAAAAACATTCAGTACTTC. Residues: CASSMWGLDSKNIQYF.

The gene calls are TRBV20-1 and TRBJ2-3; D perhaps matches TRBD1 (6 bases). Deletions cut 0 bases from V and 3 bases from J, with 10 bases between. The CDR3 is made up of 14 amino acids. Germline values: CDR1 DFQATT, CDR2 SNEGSKA (reference sequence). The CDR3 loop is CSARDQGTTDTQYF. CDR3 nucleotide sequence: TGCAGTGCTAGAGATCAGGGGACGACAGATACGCAGTATTTT.

There are many counts of this clonotype. The genes are TRBV20-1 and TRBJ1-1; tentatively, D is TRBD1 (5 bases). This CDR3 has 15 amino acids. CDR1 DFQATT and CDR2 SNEGSKA come from the germline V gene (reference sequence). The V and J ends lost 2 bases and 9 bases respectively, with 22 bases between them. CDR3: CSARPSSGYILQAFF. The CDR3 nucleotides are TGCAGTGCTAGACCCTCTTCAGGGTACATTTTGCAAGCTTTCTTT.

The sample holds a few counts of this clonotype. The chain is built from TRBV6-5 and TRBJ1-2, with D unresolved. Germline values: CDR1 MNHEY, CDR2 SVGAGI. CDR3 length: 11 amino acids. Trimming cost V 8 bases and J 6 bases, with 10 bases left between them. The CDR3 DNA reads as TGTGCCAGCGGACCTCCTAATGGCTACACCTTC. Translating gives CASGPPNGYTF.

The CDR3 here is CASSSRTGANTQYF. The CDR3 nucleotides are TGCGCCAGCAGCTCTAGGACAGGGGCGAATACGCAGTATTTT. V usage is TRBV5-1 and J usage is TRBJ2-3, with 9 bases identical to TRBD1. Germline CDR1 is SGHRS and CDR2 is YFSETQ. This CDR3 is built from 14 residues. Losses at the gene ends were 3 bases for V and 7 bases for J; bases not matched to a gene: 6.

This clonotype occurred a few times. This rearrangement joins TRBV29-1 to TRBJ2-1; no reliable D call. Germline V gene sequence: CDR1 SQVTM, CDR2 ANQGSEA. The CDR3 totals 17 residues. The V gene lost 0 bases and the J gene lost 3 bases, with 18 bases spanning the gap. This CDR3 reads CSVEDSSLSPYYNEQFF. CDR3 in DNA: TGCAGCGTTGAAGATTCGTCGCTATCCCCCTACTACAATGAGCAGTTCTTC.

V and J are TRBV4-2 and TRBJ2-1; D uncertain. The CDR3 length is 15 residues. V was shortened by 4 bases and J by 6 bases, with 16 bases between the two germline ends. In germline, CDR1 is LGHNA, CDR2 YNFKEQ. The CDR3 DNA reads as TGTGCCAGCAGCCCTCCCCTGGGCGGTAGCAATGAGCAGTTCTTC. Its protein product is CASSPPLGGSNEQFF.

The V and J genes are TRBV7-2 and TRBJ1-2, with D tentatively TRBD1 (6 bases). Trimming removed 1 base at V and 7 bases at J, with 22 bases between. From germline, CDR1 is SGHTA and CDR2 FQGNSA. This CDR3 is 17 amino acids long. The CDR3 DNA is TGTGCCAGCAGCTTAGGTAACACCGGGACAAGGTTTACTGGCTACACCTTC. It yields the protein CASSLGNTGTRFTGYTF.

This clonotype was detected only a few times. This chain joins TRBV5-5 and TRBJ2-2, with a possible D match to TRBD2 (5 bases). The length of the CDR3 is 15 residues. Germline-derived CDR1 and CDR2 are SGHKS and YYEKEE (reference sequence). V lost 4 bases to trimming and J lost 9 bases, with 19 bases between them. As DNA, the CDR3 is TGTGCCAGCAGCCTAGCTCCGGGCCCTCGGCGGGAGCTGTTTTTT. Translated: CASSLAPGPRRELFF. The full variable domain, in which reference TRBV5-5 and TRBJ2-2 provide the parts outside the CDR3, is DAGVTQSPTHLIKTRGQQVTLRCSPISGHKSVSWYQQVLGQGPQFIFQYYEKEERGRGNFPDRFSARQFPNYSSELNVNALLLGDSALYLCASSLAPGPRRELFFGEGSRLTVL.

In this sample, this clonotype turned up a few times. V usage is TRBV6-5 and J usage is TRBJ2-5; D is unresolved. V dropped 8 bases and J dropped 1 base, with 11 bases sitting between them. The CDR3 loop spans 13 amino acids. Germline loops: CDR1 MNHEY, CDR2 SVGAGI. The CDR3 nucleotides are TGTGCCAGCGGAGTAGTATCCCAAGAGACCCAGTACTTC. Protein sequence: CASGVVSQETQYF.

V gene TRBV7-8 combines with J gene TRBJ2-1; D not resolved. This CDR3 contains 13 residues. The germline CDR1 and CDR2 sequences are SGHVS and FQNEAQ. The V and J ends lost 1 base and 7 bases respectively, with 8 bases between them. The CDR3 DNA reads TGTGCCAGCAGCTTAGTTTACGGGAATGAGCAGTTCTTC. Encoded protein: CASSLVYGNEQFF.